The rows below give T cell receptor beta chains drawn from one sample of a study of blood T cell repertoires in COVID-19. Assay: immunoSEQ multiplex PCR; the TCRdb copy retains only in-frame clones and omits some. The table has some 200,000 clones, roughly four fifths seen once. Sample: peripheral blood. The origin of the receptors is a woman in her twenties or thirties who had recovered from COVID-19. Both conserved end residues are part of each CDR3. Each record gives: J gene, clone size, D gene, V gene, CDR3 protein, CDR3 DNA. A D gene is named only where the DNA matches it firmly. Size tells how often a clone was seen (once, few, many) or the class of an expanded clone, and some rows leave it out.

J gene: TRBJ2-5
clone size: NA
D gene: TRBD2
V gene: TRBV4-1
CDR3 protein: CASSQTVAGDHPGTQYF
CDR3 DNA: TGCGCCAGCAGCCAAACCGTAGCGGGGGACCACCCAGGGACCCAGTACTTC

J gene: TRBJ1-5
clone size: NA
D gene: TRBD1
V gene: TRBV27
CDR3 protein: CASSTGGGGDNQPQHF
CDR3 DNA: TGTGCCAGCAGCACAGGGGGGGGAGGTGACAATCAGCCCCAGCATTTT

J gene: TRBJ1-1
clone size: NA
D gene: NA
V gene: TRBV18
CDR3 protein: CASSPLNSMNTEAFF
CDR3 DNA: TGTGCCAGCTCACCATTGAACAGCATGAACACTGAAGCTTTCTTT

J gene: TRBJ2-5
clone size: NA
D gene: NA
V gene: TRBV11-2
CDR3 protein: CASSLHPSEQETQYF
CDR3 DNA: TGTGCCAGCAGCCTGCACCCGTCCGAGCAAGAGACCCAGTACTTC

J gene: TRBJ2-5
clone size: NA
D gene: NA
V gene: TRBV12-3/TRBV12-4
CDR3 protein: CASSNRVQETQYF
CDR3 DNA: TGTGCCAGCAGTAATCGGGTCCAAGAGACCCAGTACTTC

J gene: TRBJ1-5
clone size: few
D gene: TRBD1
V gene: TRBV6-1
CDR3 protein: CASRHGTGNQPQHF
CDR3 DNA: TGTGCCAGCAGACACGGGACAGGGAATCAGCCCCAGCATTTT

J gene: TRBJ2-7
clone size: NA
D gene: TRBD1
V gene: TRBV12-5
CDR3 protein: CASGLGQGWYEQYF
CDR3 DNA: TGTGCTAGTGGTTTAGGACAGGGATGGTACGAGCAGTACTTC

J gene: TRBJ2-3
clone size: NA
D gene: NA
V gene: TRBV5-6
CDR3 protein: CASSHWTGTDTQYF
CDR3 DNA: TGTGCCAGCAGCCACTGGACTGGCACAGATACGCAGTATTTT

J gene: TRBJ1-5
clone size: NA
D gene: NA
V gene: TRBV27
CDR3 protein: CASSPWLSGQPQHF
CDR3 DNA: TGTGCCAGCAGTCCATGGTTGTCTGGCCAGCCCCAGCATTTT

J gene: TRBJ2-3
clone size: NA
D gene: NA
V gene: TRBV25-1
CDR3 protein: CASSGRTGPQQVTDTQYF
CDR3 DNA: TGTGCCAGCAGTGGAAGAACCGGGCCCCAACAGGTCACAGATACGCAGTATTTT

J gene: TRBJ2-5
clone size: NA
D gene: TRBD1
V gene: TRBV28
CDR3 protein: CASSPPGTGRRETQYF
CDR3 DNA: TGTGCCAGCAGTCCCCCCGGGACAGGGCGGAGAGAGACCCAGTACTTC

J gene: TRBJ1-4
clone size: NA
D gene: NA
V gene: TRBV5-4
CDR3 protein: CASTGRGEKLFF
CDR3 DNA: TGTGCCAGCACCGGGAGGGGGGAAAAACTGTTTTTT

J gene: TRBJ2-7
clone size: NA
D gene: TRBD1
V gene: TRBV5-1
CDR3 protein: CASSFTGGFYEQYF
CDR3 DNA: TGCGCCAGCAGCTTTACAGGGGGCTTCTACGAGCAGTACTTC

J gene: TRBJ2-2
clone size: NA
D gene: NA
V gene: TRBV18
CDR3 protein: CASSPRDGRIGRTGELFF
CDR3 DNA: TGTGCCAGCTCACCCCGGGACGGGAGAATAGGTCGCACCGGGGAGCTGTTTTTT

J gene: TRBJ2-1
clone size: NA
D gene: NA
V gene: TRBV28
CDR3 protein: CASSFRETYNEQFF
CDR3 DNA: TGTGCCAGCAGTTTTCGGGAAACCTACAATGAGCAGTTCTTC

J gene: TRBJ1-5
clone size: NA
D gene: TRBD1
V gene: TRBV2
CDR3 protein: CASSEWTGNQPQHF
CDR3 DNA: TGTGCCAGCAGTGAATGGACAGGGAACCAGCCCCAGCATTTT

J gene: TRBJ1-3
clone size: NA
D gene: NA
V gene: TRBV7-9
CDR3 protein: CASKEAGPSGNTIYF
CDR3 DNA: TGTGCCAGCAAAGAGGCAGGGCCCTCTGGAAACACCATATATTTT

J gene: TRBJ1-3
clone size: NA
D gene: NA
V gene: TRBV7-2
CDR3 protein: CASSSYLESGNTIYF
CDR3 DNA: TGTGCCAGCAGCTCATACTTAGAATCTGGAAACACCATATATTTT

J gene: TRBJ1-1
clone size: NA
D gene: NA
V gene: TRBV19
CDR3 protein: CASSILLELLNTEAFF
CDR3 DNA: TGTGCCAGTAGTATACTCCTGGAACTACTGAACACTGAAGCTTTCTTT

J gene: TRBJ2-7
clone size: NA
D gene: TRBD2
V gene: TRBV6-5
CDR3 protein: CAGRLAGSYEQYF
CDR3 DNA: TGTGCCGGACGACTAGCGGGTTCCTACGAGCAGTACTTC

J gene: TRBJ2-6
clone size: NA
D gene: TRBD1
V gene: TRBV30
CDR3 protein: CAWLGQAGANVLTF
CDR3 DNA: TGTGCCTGGTTGGGACAGGCTGGGGCCAACGTCCTGACTTTC

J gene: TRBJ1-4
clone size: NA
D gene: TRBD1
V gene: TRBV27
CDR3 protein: CASSKTGRFATNEKLFF
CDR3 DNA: TGTGCCAGCAGTAAGACAGGGCGATTTGCAACTAATGAAAAACTGTTTTTT

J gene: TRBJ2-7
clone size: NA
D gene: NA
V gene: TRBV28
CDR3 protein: CASSSSYEQYF
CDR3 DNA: TGTGCCAGCAGTTCATCCTACGAGCAGTACTTC

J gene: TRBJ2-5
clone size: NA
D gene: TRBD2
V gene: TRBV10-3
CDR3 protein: CAISKTQTSGQETQYF
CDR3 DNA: TGTGCCATCAGTAAAACCCAGACTAGCGGGCAAGAGACCCAGTACTTC

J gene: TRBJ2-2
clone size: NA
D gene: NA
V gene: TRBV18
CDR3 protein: CASSPQSHINTGELFF
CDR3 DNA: TGTGCCAGCTCACCACAGAGCCATATCAACACCGGGGAGCTGTTTTTT

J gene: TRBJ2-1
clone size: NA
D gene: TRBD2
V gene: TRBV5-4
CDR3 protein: CASNPSGRAYNEQFF
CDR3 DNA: TGTGCCAGCAACCCTAGCGGGAGGGCGTACAATGAGCAGTTCTTC

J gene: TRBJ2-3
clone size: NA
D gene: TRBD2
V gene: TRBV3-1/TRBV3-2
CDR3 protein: CASSQASSGTDTQYF
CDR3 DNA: TGTGCCAGCAGCCAAGCATCTAGCGGGACAGATACGCAGTATTTT

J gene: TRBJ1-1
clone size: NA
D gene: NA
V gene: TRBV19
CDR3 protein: CASSIAVIGEAFF
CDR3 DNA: TGTGCCAGTAGTATAGCGGTAATCGGTGAAGCTTTCTTT

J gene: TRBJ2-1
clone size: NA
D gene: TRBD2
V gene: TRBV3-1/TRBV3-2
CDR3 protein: CASSQEGLVNEQFF
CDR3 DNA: TGTGCCAGCAGCCAAGAAGGACTAGTCAATGAGCAGTTCTTC

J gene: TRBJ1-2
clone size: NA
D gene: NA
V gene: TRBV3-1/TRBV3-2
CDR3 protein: CASSLNRVGGYTF
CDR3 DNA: TGTGCCAGCAGCCTTAACAGGGTAGGAGGCTACACCTTC

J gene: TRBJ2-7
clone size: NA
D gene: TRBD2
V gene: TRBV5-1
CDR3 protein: CASSLGGTNAYEQYF
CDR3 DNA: TGCGCCAGCAGCTTGGGCGGGACTAATGCCTACGAGCAGTACTTC

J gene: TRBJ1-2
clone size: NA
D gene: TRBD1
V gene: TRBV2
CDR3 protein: CASTFGTGGGGYTF
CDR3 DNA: TGTGCCAGCACGTTCGGGACAGGGGGTGGTGGCTACACCTTC

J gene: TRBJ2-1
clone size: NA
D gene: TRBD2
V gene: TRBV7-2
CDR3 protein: CASSRTSGRSDEQFF
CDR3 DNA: TGTGCCAGCAGTCGGACTAGCGGGAGGTCAGATGAGCAGTTCTTC

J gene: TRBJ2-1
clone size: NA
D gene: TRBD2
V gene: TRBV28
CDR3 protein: CASTILGTSPTNEQFF
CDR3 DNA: TGTGCCAGCACTATCCTCGGGACTAGTCCCACCAATGAGCAGTTCTTC

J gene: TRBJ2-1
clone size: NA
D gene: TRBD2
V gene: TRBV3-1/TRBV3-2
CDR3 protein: CASSQDVAGAGYNEQFF
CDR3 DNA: TGTGCCAGCAGCCAAGATGTAGCGGGAGCAGGGTACAATGAGCAGTTCTTC

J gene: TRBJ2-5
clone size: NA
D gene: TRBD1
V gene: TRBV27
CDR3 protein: CASSTMGQGQETQYF
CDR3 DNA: TGTGCCAGCAGTACCATGGGACAGGGCCAAGAGACCCAGTACTTC

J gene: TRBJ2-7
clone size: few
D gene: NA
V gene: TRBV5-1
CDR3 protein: CASSLEPGVSYEQYF
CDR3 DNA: TGCGCCAGCAGCTTGGAACCAGGGGTATCCTACGAGCAGTACTTC

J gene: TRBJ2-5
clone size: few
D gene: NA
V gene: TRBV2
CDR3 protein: CASTGQIQETQYF
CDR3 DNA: TGTGCCAGCACTGGACAGATACAAGAGACCCAGTACTTC

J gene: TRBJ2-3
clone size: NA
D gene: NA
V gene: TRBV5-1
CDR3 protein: CASSLGDFPDTQYF
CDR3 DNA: TGCGCCAGCAGCCTCGGGGACTTTCCTGATACGCAGTATTTT

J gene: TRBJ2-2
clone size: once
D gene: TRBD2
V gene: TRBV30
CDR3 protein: CAWNLGLDTGELFF
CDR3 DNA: TGTGCCTGGAACCTGGGACTAGACACCGGGGAGCTGTTTTTT

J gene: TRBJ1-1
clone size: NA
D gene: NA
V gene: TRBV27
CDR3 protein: CASSLSPLTAPGTEAFF
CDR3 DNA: TGTGCCAGCAGCCTAAGCCCCCTCACGGCCCCGGGCACTGAAGCTTTCTTT

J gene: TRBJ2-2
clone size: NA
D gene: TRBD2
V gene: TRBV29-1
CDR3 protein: CSVVGLLDTGELFF
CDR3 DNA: TGCAGCGTTGTGGGACTACTGGACACCGGGGAGCTGTTTTTT

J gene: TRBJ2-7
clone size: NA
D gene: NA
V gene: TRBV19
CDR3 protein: CASSTVTGYEQYF
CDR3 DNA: TGTGCCAGTAGTACGGTGACAGGCTACGAGCAGTACTTC

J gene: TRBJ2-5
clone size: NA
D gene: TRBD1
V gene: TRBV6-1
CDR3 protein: CASSEPTGVGETQYF
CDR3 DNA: TGTGCCAGCAGTGAGCCGACAGGGGTGGGCGAGACCCAGTACTTC

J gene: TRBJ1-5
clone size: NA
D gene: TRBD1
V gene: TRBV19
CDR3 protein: CASATGGNQPQHF
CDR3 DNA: TGTGCCAGCGCTACAGGGGGCAATCAGCCCCAGCATTTT

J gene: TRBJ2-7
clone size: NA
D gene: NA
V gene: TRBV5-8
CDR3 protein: CASERRDLTGEQYF
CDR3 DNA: TGTGCCAGCGAACGGCGGGACCTAACCGGCGAGCAGTACTTC

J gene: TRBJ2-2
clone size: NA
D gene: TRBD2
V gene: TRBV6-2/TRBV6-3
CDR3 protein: CASSYFSGLAGTGELFF
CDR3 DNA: TGTGCCAGCAGTTACTTCTCCGGTCTAGCGGGGACCGGGGAGCTGTTTTTT

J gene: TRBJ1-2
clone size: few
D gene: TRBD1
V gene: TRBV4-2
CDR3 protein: CASSQDSRDSGYTF
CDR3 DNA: TGTGCCAGCAGCCAAGATAGCCGGGACAGTGGCTACACCTTC

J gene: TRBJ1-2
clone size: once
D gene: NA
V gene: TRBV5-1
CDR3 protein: CASSSWETSYGYTF
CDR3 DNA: TGCGCCAGCAGCTCATGGGAGACGAGCTATGGCTACACCTTC

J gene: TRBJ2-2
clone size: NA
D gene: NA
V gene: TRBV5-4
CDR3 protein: CASSPSVDTGELFF
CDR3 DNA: TGTGCCAGCAGCCCGAGTGTGGACACCGGGGAGCTGTTTTTT

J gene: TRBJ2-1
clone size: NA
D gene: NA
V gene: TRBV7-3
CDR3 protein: CASSTIVGDEQFF
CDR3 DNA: TGTGCCAGCAGTACTATCGTCGGCGATGAGCAGTTCTTC

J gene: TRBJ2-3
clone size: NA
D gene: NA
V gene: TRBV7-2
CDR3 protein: CASSSRVMTQYF
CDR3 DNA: TGTGCCAGCAGCTCCCGGGTTATGACGCAGTATTTT

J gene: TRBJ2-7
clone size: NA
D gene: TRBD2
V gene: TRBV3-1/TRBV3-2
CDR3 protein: CASSQGGLVQQYF
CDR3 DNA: TGTGCCAGCAGCCAAGGGGGACTAGTCCAGCAGTACTTC

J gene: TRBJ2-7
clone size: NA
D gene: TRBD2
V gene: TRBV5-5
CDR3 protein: CASRSTSGTLYF
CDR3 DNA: TGTGCCAGCAGATCGACTAGCGGGACCCTGTACTTC